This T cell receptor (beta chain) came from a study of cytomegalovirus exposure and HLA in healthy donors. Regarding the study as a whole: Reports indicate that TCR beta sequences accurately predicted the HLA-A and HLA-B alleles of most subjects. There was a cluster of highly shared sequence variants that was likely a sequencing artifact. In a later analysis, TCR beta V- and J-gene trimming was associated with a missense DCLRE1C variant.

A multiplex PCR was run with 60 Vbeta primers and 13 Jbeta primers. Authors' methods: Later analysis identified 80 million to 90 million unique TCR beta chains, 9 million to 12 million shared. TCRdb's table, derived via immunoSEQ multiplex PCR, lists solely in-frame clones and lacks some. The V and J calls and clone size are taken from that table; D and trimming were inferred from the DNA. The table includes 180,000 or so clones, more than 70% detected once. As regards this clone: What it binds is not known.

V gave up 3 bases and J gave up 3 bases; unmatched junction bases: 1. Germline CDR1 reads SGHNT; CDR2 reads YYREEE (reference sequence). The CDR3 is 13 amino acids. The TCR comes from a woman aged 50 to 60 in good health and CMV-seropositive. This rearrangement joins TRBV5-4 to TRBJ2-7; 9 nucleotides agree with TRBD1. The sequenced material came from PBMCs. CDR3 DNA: TGTGCCAGCAGCTCGGGACAGGGCTACGAGCAGTACTTC. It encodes CASSSGQGYEQYF.